This T cell receptor (beta chain) was sequenced in a study of T cell repertoires in cytomegalovirus infection. Across the study: HLA-B-restricted CMV epitopes that are well studied were used alongside recently identified HLA-C-restricted ones. It can be stated that public TCR beta signatures indicated CMV infection as well as a matching HLA type.

Concerning this clonotype: The antigen remains undetermined.

CDR1 is SGHTA, CDR2 FQGNSA, per germline. Trimming left V 4 bases short and J 3 bases short, with 13 bases between. CDR3 size: 16 residues. Findings and limits, study-wide: The response measured ex vivo was dominated by TCR beta clonotypes (HLA-C-restricted and CMV-specific). CMV carriers with the relevant HLA were identified by cumulative public TCR beta family frequency.

Each CDR3 protein gets one entry after TCRdb re-called the reads with MiXCR. The table lists around 71,000 distinct CDR3 sequences, roughly 20% of them singletons. Sequenced material: CD8+ T cells from cultured PBMCs, taken from culture after CMV antigen stimulation. The chain carries TRBV7-2 and TRBJ1-6; D might be TRBD1 (5 bases). The TCR comes from a human donor in good health (CMV status not recorded). Some clones in this sample may be carry-over from other donors' samples. As DNA, the CDR3 is TGTGCCAGCAGCTCCCGAGGGGAAATCTATAATTCACCCCTCCACTTT. Translated, it gives CASSSRGEIYNSPLHF.